Given below is one T cell receptor (beta chain) in context. Profiled with immunoSEQ multiplex PCR; TCRdb holds only in-frame clones, not every one. There are some 200,000 clones in the sample; about 85% occur only once, and roughly 7% lies in the top ten. This sample is drawn from a study of blood T cell repertoires in COVID-19. About the study: Sources were T cells, B-cell-depleted T cells, or PBMCs; the material itself was cDNA or gDNA.

Trimming stripped 6 bases from V and 0 bases from J, with 6 bases between. The germline V gene encodes CDR1 SGDLS and CDR2 YYNGEE. CDR3 length: 12 amino acids. This rearrangement joins TRBV9 to TRBJ1-2; D is unresolved. The source is a woman of 80 years or more in a cohort sampled during active or convalescent COVID-19. Sample: peripheral blood. The CDR3 loop reads CASNTPNYGYTF. The CDR3 bases are TGTGCCAGCAATACTCCTAACTATGGCTACACCTTC.